A selection of T cell receptor beta chains follows, all from one sample in a study of radiation and T cells in renal cell carcinoma. Libraries were prepared by immunoSEQ multiplex PCR; TCRdb keeps only in-frame clonotypes and omits some of them. In the table there are 70,000 to 100,000 clones, 86% of which are singletons. The sequencing here drew on blood, taken from a patient whose treatment included radiotherapy and nephrectomy. All receptors derive from a woman in her 50s with renal cell carcinoma. CDR3s include the opening cysteine and the closing phenylalanine or tryptophan. The D gene is left open where the match is weak. Expanded clones are given a class, and other clones once, few, many or no size at all.

D gene,V gene,J gene,clone size,CDR3 length,CDR3 protein,CDR3 DNA
.,TRBV7-8,TRBJ1-3,.,15,CASSLAAGSGNTIYF,TGTGCCAGCAGCTTAGCCGCGGGTTCTGGAAACACCATATATTTT
TRBD2,TRBV10-3,TRBJ2-5,.,18,CAISESRLGSGGQETQYF,TGTGCCATCAGTGAGTCGAGGTTGGGTAGCGGGGGGCAAGAGACCCAGTACTTC
.,TRBV7-2,TRBJ2-3,.,14,CASSPSGVSDTQYF,TGTGCCAGCAGCCCCAGTGGAGTCTCAGATACGCAGTATTTT
.,TRBV11-3,TRBJ2-7,.,13,CASSFLTGYEQYF,TGTGCCAGCAGCTTTCTGACGGGATACGAGCAGTACTTC
TRBD2,TRBV10-2,TRBJ2-7,few,14,CASKTGGPTYEQYF,TGCGCCAGCAAAACGGGAGGGCCCACCTACGAGCAGTACTTC
TRBD1,TRBV30,TRBJ1-2,.,13,CAWGPGGDYGYTF,TGTGCCTGGGGTCCAGGGGGAGACTATGGCTACACCTTC
TRBD2,TRBV5-6,TRBJ2-3,.,16,CASSLTGRQQADTQYF,TGTGCCAGCAGCTTGACCGGGAGGCAGCAGGCAGATACGCAGTATTTT
.,TRBV7-9,TRBJ2-7,.,14,CASSLLQGSYEQYF,TGTGCCAGCAGCTTACTACAGGGCTCCTACGAGCAGTACTTC
.,TRBV5-4,TRBJ2-3,once,13,CASSLAGTDTQYF,TGTGCCAGCAGCTTGGCCGGGACAGATACGCAGTATTTT
.,TRBV6-5,TRBJ2-2,.,15,CASSYGGRRAGELFF,TGTGCCAGCAGTTACGGGGGGCGCCGAGCCGGGGAGCTGTTTTTT
TRBD1,TRBV5-1,TRBJ2-1,once,12,CASSSQGDEQFF,TGCGCCAGCAGCTCACAGGGGGATGAGCAGTTCTTC
.,TRBV4-1,TRBJ2-1,.,15,CASSQDRSSYNEQFF,TGCGCCAGCAGCCAAGACCGTAGCTCCTACAATGAGCAGTTCTTC
.,TRBV18,TRBJ2-7,once,12,CASSPGAGEQYF,TGTGCCAGCTCACCAGGGGCAGGCGAGCAGTACTTC
.,TRBV16,TRBJ1-4,.,13,CASSQTRIEKLFF,TGTGCCAGCAGCCAAACTCGGATCGAAAAACTGTTTTTT
.,TRBV28,TRBJ1-1,once,13,CASNTPTYTEAFF,TGTGCCAGCAATACCCCCACGTACACTGAAGCTTTCTTT
.,TRBV7-8,TRBJ1-1,few,16,CASSLRTAALNTEAFF,TGTGCCAGCAGCTTAAGGACCGCAGCGTTGAACACTGAAGCTTTCTTT
.,TRBV7-9,TRBJ1-4,.,15,CASSSRDFGNEKLFF,TGTGCCAGCAGCTCCCGGGACTTTGGAAATGAAAAACTGTTTTTT
TRBD1,TRBV6-5,TRBJ2-7,.,15,CASSRSGQGALEQYF,TGTGCCAGCAGTCGGTCGGGACAGGGGGCCCTCGAGCAGTACTTC
.,TRBV7-2,TRBJ1-1,.,14,CASSLELLDTEAFF,TGTGCCAGCAGCTTAGAGCTCTTGGACACTGAAGCTTTCTTT
.,TRBV18,TRBJ2-3,.,12,CASCESTDTQYF,TGTGCCAGCTGCGAAAGCACAGATACGCAGTATTTT
.,TRBV9,TRBJ1-2,.,15,CASSPPPERSYGYTF,TGTGCCAGCAGCCCCCCCCCGGAACGCAGCTATGGCTACACCTTC
.,TRBV19,TRBJ2-1,.,18,CASRPHSSAQGGYNEQFF,TGTGCCAGTAGACCCCACTCGAGCGCCCAAGGGGGTTACAATGAGCAGTTCTTC
.,TRBV27,TRBJ1-4,.,14,CASSLGGVDEKLFF,TGTGCCAGCAGCTTAGGGGGAGTAGATGAAAAACTGTTTTTT